This T cell receptor beta chain was documented in a study of response to subunit inactivated influenza vaccine. Study conclusions and caveats: The authors put forward the suggestion that each seasonal influenza vaccination may bring in only a limited number of new T cells.

Only a few counts were recorded for this clonotype. What it binds is unknown. Via MiXCR, TCRdb re-called the RT-PCR reads, giving one row per CDR3 protein. The table shows 500,000 to 600,000 distinct CDR3 sequences, with 13% occurring only once. The sequence derives from a man aged 50 to 59 who received an inactivated influenza vaccine. The sequenced sample was PBMCs from blood, obtained roughly 6 weeks after vaccination.

In DNA, the CDR3 is TGTGCCAGCAGTGAATTAGGGACCGCCAAAAACATTCAGTACTTC. Its protein is CASSELGTAKNIQYF. This rearrangement joins TRBV25-1 to TRBJ2-4, with D perhaps given as TRBD1 or TRBD2 (5 bases each). V was trimmed by 1 base and J by 1 base, leaving 8 bases between them. The length of the CDR3 is 15 residues. Germline CDR1 and CDR2: MGHDK and SYGVNS.